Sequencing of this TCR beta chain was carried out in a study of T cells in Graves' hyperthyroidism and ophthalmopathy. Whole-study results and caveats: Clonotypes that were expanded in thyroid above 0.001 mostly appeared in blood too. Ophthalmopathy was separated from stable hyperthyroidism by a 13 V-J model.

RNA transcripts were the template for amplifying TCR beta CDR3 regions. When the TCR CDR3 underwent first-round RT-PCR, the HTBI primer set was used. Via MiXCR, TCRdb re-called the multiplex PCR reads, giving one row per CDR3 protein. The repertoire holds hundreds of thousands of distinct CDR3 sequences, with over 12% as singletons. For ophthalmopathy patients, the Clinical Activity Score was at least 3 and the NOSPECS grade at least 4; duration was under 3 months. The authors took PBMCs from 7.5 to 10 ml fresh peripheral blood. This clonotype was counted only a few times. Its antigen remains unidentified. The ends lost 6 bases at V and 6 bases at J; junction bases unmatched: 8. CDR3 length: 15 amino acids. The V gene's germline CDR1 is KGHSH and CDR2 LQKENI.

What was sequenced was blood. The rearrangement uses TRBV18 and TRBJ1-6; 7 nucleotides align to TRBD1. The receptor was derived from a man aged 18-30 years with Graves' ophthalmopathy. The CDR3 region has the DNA TGTGCCAGCTCCCTCCGGGACAGCATTAATTCACCCCTCCACTTT. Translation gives CASSLRDSINSPLHF.